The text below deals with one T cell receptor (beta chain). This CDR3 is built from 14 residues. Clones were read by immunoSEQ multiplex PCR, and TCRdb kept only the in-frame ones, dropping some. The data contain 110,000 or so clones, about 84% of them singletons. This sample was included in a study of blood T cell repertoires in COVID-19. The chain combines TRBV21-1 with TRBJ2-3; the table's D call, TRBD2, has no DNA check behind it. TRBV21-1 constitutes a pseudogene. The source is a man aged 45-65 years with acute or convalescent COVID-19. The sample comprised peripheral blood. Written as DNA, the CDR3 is TGTGCCAGAGAAGCGGGGGGGCATGAAGATACGCAGTATTTT. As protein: CAREAGGHEDTQYF.